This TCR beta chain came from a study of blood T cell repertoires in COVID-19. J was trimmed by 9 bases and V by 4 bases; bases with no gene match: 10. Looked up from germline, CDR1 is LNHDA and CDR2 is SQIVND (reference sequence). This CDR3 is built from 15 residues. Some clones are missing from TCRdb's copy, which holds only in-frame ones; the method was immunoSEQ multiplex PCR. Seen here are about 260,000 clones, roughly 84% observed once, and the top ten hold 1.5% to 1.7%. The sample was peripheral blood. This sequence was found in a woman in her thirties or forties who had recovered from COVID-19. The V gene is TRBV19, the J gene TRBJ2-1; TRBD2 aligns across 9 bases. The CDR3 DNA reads TGTGCCAGTAGTAGGCTAGCGGGGTCGTTGGGTGAGCAGTTCTTC. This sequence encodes CASSRLAGSLGEQFF.